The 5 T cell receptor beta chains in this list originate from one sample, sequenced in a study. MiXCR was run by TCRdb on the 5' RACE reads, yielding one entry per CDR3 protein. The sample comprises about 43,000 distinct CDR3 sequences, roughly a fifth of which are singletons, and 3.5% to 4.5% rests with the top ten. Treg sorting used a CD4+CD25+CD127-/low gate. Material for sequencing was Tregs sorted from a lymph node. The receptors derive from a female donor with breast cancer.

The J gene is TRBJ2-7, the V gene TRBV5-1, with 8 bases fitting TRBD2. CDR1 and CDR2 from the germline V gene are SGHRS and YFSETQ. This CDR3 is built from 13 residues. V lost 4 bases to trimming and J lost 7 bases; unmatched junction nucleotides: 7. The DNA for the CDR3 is TGCGCCAGCAGCCTAGCGGGCCGTTCGGAGCAGTACTTC. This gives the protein CASSLAGRSEQYF.

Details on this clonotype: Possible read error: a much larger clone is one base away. CDR3 region: CASSQNSYEQYF. The CDR3 nucleotides read TGTGCCAGCAGCCAGAACAGCTACGAGCAGTACTTC. J is TRBJ2-7 and V is TRBV3-1; D unclear. Trimming removed 3 bases from V and 3 bases from J, with 6 bases in between. Germline V gives CDR1 LGHDT, CDR2 YNNKEL (reference sequence). The CDR3 has 12 amino acids.

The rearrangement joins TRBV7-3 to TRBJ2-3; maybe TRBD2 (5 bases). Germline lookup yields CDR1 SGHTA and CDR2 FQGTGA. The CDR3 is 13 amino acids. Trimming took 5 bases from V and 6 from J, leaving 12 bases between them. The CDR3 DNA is TGTGCCAGCAGCCCCGGACTTTCGGATACGCAGTATTTT. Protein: CASSPGLSDTQYF.

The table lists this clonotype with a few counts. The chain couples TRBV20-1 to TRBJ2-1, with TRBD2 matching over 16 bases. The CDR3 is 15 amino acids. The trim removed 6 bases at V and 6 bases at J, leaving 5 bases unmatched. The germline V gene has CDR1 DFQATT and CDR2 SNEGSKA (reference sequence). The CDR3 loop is CSAPGLAGGPNEQFF. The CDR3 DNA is TGCAGTGCCCCGGGACTAGCGGGAGGGCCCAATGAGCAGTTCTTC.

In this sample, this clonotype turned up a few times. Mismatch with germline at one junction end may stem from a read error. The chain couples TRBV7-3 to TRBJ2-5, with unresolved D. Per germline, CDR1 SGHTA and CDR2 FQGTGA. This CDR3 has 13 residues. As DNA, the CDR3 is TGTGCCAGCAGCCTAACCCCCCAAGAGACCCAGTACTTC. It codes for CASSLTPQETQYF.